One and the same sample provided the 19 T cell receptor beta chains below, sequenced in a study of shared clonotypes between healthy human individuals. Some clones are missing from TCRdb's copy, which holds only in-frame ones; the method was immunoSEQ multiplex PCR. Of around 700,000 clones listed, around two thirds are singletons. The material sequenced was memory CD4+ T cells sorted from blood. Subset here: CD45RA-negative fraction. Receptor source: a woman under 40 in good health.

The V call is TRBV6-6, the J call TRBJ1-2, with 9 bases identical to TRBD1. Germline V CDR1 and CDR2: MNHNY, SVGAGI (reference sequence). The CDR3 totals 14 residues. The trim removed 6 bases at V and 1 base at J, leaving 3 bases unmatched. The DNA of the CDR3 is TGTGCCAGCAGACAGGGGGCGCATAACTATGGCTACACCTTC. Translated, it gives CASRQGAHNYGYTF.

This clone has ten or more counts. The chain carries TRBV4-1 and TRBJ2-1; D possibly corresponds to TRBD1 (5 bases). Trimming removed 1 base at V and 7 bases at J, with 8 bases between. Germline assignment: CDR1 MGHRA and CDR2 YSYEKL. The CDR3 loop spans 13 amino acids. The DNA for the CDR3 is TGCGCCAGCAGCCAAGTAGGGGCGAATGAGCAGTTCTTC. Residues: CASSQVGANEQFF.

The V call is TRBV2, the J call TRBJ2-7, with D possibly being TRBD1 (6 bases). The CDR3 runs to 13 residues. V dropped 3 bases and J dropped 3 bases, with 9 bases sitting between them. Germline V gene data show CDR1 as SNHLY and CDR2 as FYNNEI. The DNA of the CDR3 is TGTGCCAGCAGTGAGGGGGCAGACTACGAGCAGTACTTC. Translated: CASSEGADYEQYF.

The chain has TRBV9 and TRBJ2-7; TRBD2 matches at 10 bases. The CDR3 is 15 residues long. V shed 3 bases and J 6 bases; nucleotides not matched to a gene: 9. The germline gives CDR1 SGDLS, CDR2 YYNGEE. The CDR3 reads CASSAAGTSEAEQYF. The CDR3 nucleotides are TGTGCCAGCAGCGCCGCCGGGACTAGCGAGGCCGAGCAGTACTTC.

The rearrangement links TRBV5-6 to TRBJ1-6; 9 nucleotides agree with TRBD1. CDR1 and CDR2 from the germline V gene are SGHDT and YYEEEE. This CDR3 contains 14 residues. V lost 5 bases to trimming and J lost 7 bases; unmatched junction nucleotides: 4. CDR3 sequence (DNA): TGTGCCAGCAGACGGGACAGGGTAAATTCACCCCTCCACTTT. This encodes CASRRDRVNSPLHF. The full variable domain, in which reference TRBV5-6 and TRBJ1-6 provide the parts outside the CDR3, is DAGVTQSPTHLIKTRGQQVTLRCSPKSGHDTVSWYQQALGQGPQFIFQYYEEEERQRGNFPDRFSGHQFPNYSSELNVNALLLGDSALYLCASRRDRVNSPLHFGNGTRLTVT.

This sequence joins TRBV18 and TRBJ2-7, with 9 bases that match TRBD2. With V trimmed by 3 bases and J by 7 bases, 7 bases remained unmatched. CDR1 is KGHSH and CDR2 is LQKENI in the germline V gene. CDR3 length: 14 amino acids. CDR3 DNA sequence: TGTGCCAGCTCACCTGGCGGGAGGGCCGGAGAGCAGTACTTC. As protein: CASSPGGRAGEQYF.

J is TRBJ1-1 and V is TRBV28; no reliable D call. The germline V and J ends were trimmed by 6 bases and 4 bases, with 6 bases remaining between them. CDR3 length equals 11 residues. Germline V gene data show CDR1 as MDHEN and CDR2 as SYDVKM. The CDR3, as DNA: TGTGCCAGCAGCGGGAGCACTGAAGCTTTCTTT. This sequence encodes CASSGSTEAFF.

This clone was detected ten times or more. The rearrangement uses TRBV5-1 and TRBJ1-5, with 7 bases that match TRBD1. The CDR3 covers 14 residues. In germline, CDR1 is SGHRS, CDR2 YFSETQ. V lost 0 bases, J lost 6 bases, and 3 bases stayed unmatched. This CDR3 is CASSLGDSGQPQHF. The CDR3 DNA is TGCGCCAGCAGCTTGGGGGACAGCGGTCAGCCCCAGCATTTT.

The V call is TRBV6-6, the J call TRBJ2-5, with 11 bases lining up with TRBD1. The germline V gene encodes CDR1 MNHNY and CDR2 SVGAGI (reference sequence). This CDR3 spans 15 amino acids. The ends lost 5 bases at V and 5 bases at J; junction bases unmatched: 7. The CDR3, as DNA: TGTGCCAGCAGTATGCCGGGACAGGGGGTCGAGACCCAGTACTTC. Its protein product is CASSMPGQGVETQYF.

The genes are TRBV5-6 and TRBJ2-4, with 9 bases aligning to TRBD1. V dropped 3 bases and J dropped 7; count of bases not matched to a gene: 8. Germline-derived CDR1 and CDR2 are SGHDT and YYEEEE. The CDR3 is made up of 15 amino acids. CDR3 in amino acids: CASSYRTGTGNIQYF. DNA for the CDR3: TGTGCCAGCAGCTATAGGACAGGGACAGGGAACATTCAGTACTTC.

This chain links TRBV5-1 with TRBJ2-3; 10 bases match TRBD2. The CDR3 consists of 16 residues. After removal of 4 bases from V and 4 bases from J, the junction contained 9 bases not matched to a gene. Germline V CDR1 and CDR2: SGHRS, YFSETQ. The CDR3 protein is CASSESAGGPADTQYF. The CDR3 region has the DNA TGCGCCAGCAGCGAATCAGCGGGAGGGCCAGCAGATACGCAGTATTTT.

A word on this clone: Different DNA sequences within this sample yield the same CDR3. The chain recombines TRBV19 with TRBJ1-5; the D is unclear. This CDR3 spans 13 amino acids. The V and J ends lost 8 bases and 4 bases respectively, with 12 bases between them. CDR1 and CDR2 (germline): LNHDA, SQIVND (reference sequence). In DNA, the CDR3 is TGTGCCAGTGCCGGATCGGGGAATCAGCCCCAGCATTTT. It is translated as CASAGSGNQPQHF.

The chain links TRBV5-6 to TRBJ1-1; no reliable D call. CDR1 and CDR2 (germline): SGHDT, YYEEEE. This CDR3 has 14 residues. Trimming took 4 bases from V and 0 from J, leaving 10 bases between them. CDR3: CASSQTMMNTEAFF. The CDR3 coding sequence is TGTGCCAGCAGCCAGACAATGATGAACACTGAAGCTTTCTTT.

J is TRBJ2-5 and V is TRBV7-8; TRBD2 is a possible D gene (6 bases). There are 16 residues in the CDR3. CDR1 and CDR2 from the germline V gene are SGHVS and FQNEAQ. V was shortened by 4 bases and J by 2 bases, with 17 bases between the two germline ends. The CDR3 protein is CASSSGRIAAQETQYF. The CDR3 nucleotides are TGTGCCAGCAGCTCGGGGAGGATAGCGGCACAAGAGACCCAGTACTTC.

This clone came up a few times. CDR3 in amino acids: CASIGGGMNTEAFF. The CDR3 DNA follows: TGTGCCAGCATAGGTGGGGGTATGAACACTGAAGCTTTCTTT. V and J are TRBV5-5 and TRBJ1-1; the D gene is possibly TRBD1 (5 bases). CDR3 length: 14 amino acids. Trimming cost V 6 bases and J 0 bases, with 12 bases left between them. Germline CDR1 and CDR2: SGHKS and YYEKEE (reference sequence).

On this clone itself: A read error may produce the germline difference seen at one junction end. This chain joins TRBV13 and TRBJ2-3, with 7 bases that match TRBD2. The CDR3 is 15 amino acids. Germline V gene sequence: CDR1 PRHDT, CDR2 FYEKMQ (reference sequence). CDR3 coding DNA: TGTGCCAGCAGCCTAGGGTCTAGCGGTGGGAATACGCAGTATTTT. This sequence encodes CASSLGSSGGNTQYF.

The chain links TRBV19 to TRBJ1-2; possibly TRBD1 for D (5 bases). Trimming took off 3 bases at V and 0 bases at J, with 11 bases between the two ends. CDR3 size: 15 residues. Germline V gene sequence: CDR1 LNHDA, CDR2 SQIVND (reference sequence). CDR3 bases: TGTGCCAGTAGTATTCGGGGGGGAGCTAACTATGGCTACACCTTC. Its protein product is CASSIRGGANYGYTF.

Remarks on this clone: Distinct nucleotide sequences in the sample also encode this CDR3. CDR3 sequence reads: CASSLLRNTGELFF. As DNA, the CDR3 is TGTGCCAGCAGCTTACTCCGGAACACCGGGGAGCTGTTTTTT. This chain uses TRBV7-9 with TRBJ2-2; D unclear. The V and J ends lost 2 bases and 1 base respectively, with 5 bases between them. Germline loops: CDR1 SEHNR, CDR2 FQNEAQ (reference sequence). The CDR3 loop spans 14 amino acids.

This clone was found once. V is TRBV7-2 and J is TRBJ2-7; D is ambiguous. The CDR3 contains 14 residues. From germline, CDR1 is SGHTA and CDR2 FQGNSA. V lost 1 base and J 3 bases, leaving 10 bases between the germline ends. The CDR3 bases are TGTGCCAGCAGCTTAGTGTCTGATAACTACGAGCAGTACTTC. It yields the protein CASSLVSDNYEQYF.